A selection of T cell receptor beta chains follows, all from one sample in a study of beta chain features in type 1 diabetes. Sequencing used immunoSEQ multiplex PCR; TCRdb keeps in-frame clones, though not all of them. This table holds approximately 160,000 clones, approximately 62% found once. The sequencing input was naive CD4+ T cells from blood. The source is a man aged 30 to 39 with type 1 diabetes. The CDR3 runs from the conserved cysteine through the conserved F or W. Fields, in order: D gene, J gene, clone size, V gene, CDR3 protein, CDR3 DNA. A D gene is named only where the DNA matches it firmly. Clone size appears in some rows only: once, few, many, or a class for an expanded clone.

d_gene: TRBD1; j_gene: TRBJ2-5; abundance: few; v_gene: TRBV6-5; CDR3aa: CASRKQGKETQYF; CDR3nt: TGTGCCAGCAGGAAACAGGGGAAAGAGACCCAGTACTTC
d_gene: TRBD1; j_gene: TRBJ2-2; abundance: -; v_gene: TRBV19; CDR3aa: CASRPGTGNTGELFF; CDR3nt: TGTGCCAGTAGACCTGGGACAGGGAATACCGGGGAGCTGTTTTTT
d_gene: TRBD1; j_gene: TRBJ2-3; abundance: -; v_gene: TRBV19; CDR3aa: CASSFTGDPPEEYF; CDR3nt: TGTGCCAGTAGTTTCACAGGGGACCCCCCGGAGGAGTATTTT
d_gene: -; j_gene: TRBJ2-1; abundance: -; v_gene: TRBV9; CDR3aa: CASNLRGAVDEQFF; CDR3nt: TGTGCCAGCAATCTGAGGGGGGCAGTTGATGAGCAGTTCTTC
d_gene: -; j_gene: TRBJ1-1; abundance: -; v_gene: TRBV5-1; CDR3aa: CASSLAVNTEAFF; CDR3nt: TGCGCCAGCAGCTTGGCAGTGAACACTGAAGCTTTCTTT
d_gene: -; j_gene: TRBJ2-3; abundance: once; v_gene: TRBV7-2; CDR3aa: CASSLERSSTDTQYF; CDR3nt: TGTGCCAGCAGCTTAGAGCGGTCTAGCACAGATACGCAGTATTTT
d_gene: -; j_gene: TRBJ2-3; abundance: few; v_gene: TRBV30; CDR3aa: CAWSLLGGADTQYF; CDR3nt: TGTGCCTGGAGCCTTTTGGGGGGCGCAGATACGCAGTATTTT
d_gene: -; j_gene: TRBJ1-1; abundance: few; v_gene: TRBV29-1; CDR3aa: CSVAARERNTEAFF; CDR3nt: TGCAGCGTTGCGGCACGGGAGAGGAACACTGAAGCTTTCTTT
d_gene: TRBD1; j_gene: TRBJ2-1; abundance: -; v_gene: TRBV11-3; CDR3aa: CASSPWDREGNEQFF; CDR3nt: TGTGCCAGCAGCCCCTGGGACAGGGAGGGCAATGAGCAGTTCTTC
d_gene: -; j_gene: TRBJ2-7; abundance: -; v_gene: TRBV25-1; CDR3aa: CASSESAHEQYF; CDR3nt: TGTGCCAGCAGTGAATCTGCCCACGAGCAGTACTTC
d_gene: TRBD1; j_gene: TRBJ1-4; abundance: -; v_gene: TRBV4-3; CDR3aa: CASSQGQGNEKLFF; CDR3nt: TGCGCCAGCAGCCAAGGACAGGGGAATGAAAAACTGTTTTTT
d_gene: TRBD1; j_gene: TRBJ2-7; abundance: -; v_gene: TRBV4-3; CDR3aa: CASSQRRDRGLYEQYF; CDR3nt: TGCGCCAGCAGCCAACGCCGGGACAGGGGTCTCTACGAGCAGTACTTC
d_gene: -; j_gene: TRBJ2-1; abundance: -; v_gene: TRBV9; CDR3aa: CASSLKPYNEQFF; CDR3nt: TGTGCCAGCAGCCTCAAGCCCTACAATGAGCAGTTCTTC
d_gene: -; j_gene: TRBJ2-1; abundance: -; v_gene: TRBV9; CDR3aa: CASSVSSPNNEQFF; CDR3nt: TGTGCCAGCAGCGTGTCTAGCCCAAACAATGAGCAGTTCTTC
d_gene: TRBD1; j_gene: TRBJ1-1; abundance: -; v_gene: TRBV20-1; CDR3aa: CSARTGRLAFF; CDR3nt: TGCAGTGCTAGGACAGGGCGATTAGCTTTCTTT
d_gene: TRBD1; j_gene: TRBJ2-7; abundance: -; v_gene: TRBV23-1; CDR3aa: CASSQSEQTGGYEQYF; CDR3nt: TGCGCCAGCAGTCAATCGGAGCAGACAGGGGGGTACGAGCAGTACTTC
d_gene: TRBD1; j_gene: TRBJ1-4; abundance: -; v_gene: TRBV30; CDR3aa: CAWGTGGEKLFF; CDR3nt: TGTGCCTGGGGGACAGGCGGGGAAAAACTGTTTTTT
d_gene: -; j_gene: TRBJ2-4; abundance: -; v_gene: TRBV12-2; CDR3aa: CASRLPVRSGINIQYF; CDR3nt: TGTGCAAGTCGCTTACCCGTTCGGTCGGGGATTAACATTCAGTACTTC
d_gene: -; j_gene: TRBJ1-1; abundance: -; v_gene: TRBV7-2; CDR3aa: CASRKLNSGAFF; CDR3nt: TGTGCCAGCAGGAAATTAAACAGCGGAGCTTTCTTT
d_gene: TRBD1; j_gene: TRBJ2-3; abundance: -; v_gene: TRBV9; CDR3aa: CASSGGQGATQYF; CDR3nt: TGTGCCAGCAGCGGGGGACAGGGTGCTACGCAGTATTTT
d_gene: -; j_gene: TRBJ1-2; abundance: -; v_gene: TRBV5-1; CDR3aa: CASSLEEGYYGYTF; CDR3nt: TGCGCCAGCAGCTTGGAGGAGGGGTACTATGGCTACACCTTC
d_gene: TRBD2; j_gene: TRBJ2-5; abundance: -; v_gene: TRBV9; CDR3aa: CASSPRGGKETQYF; CDR3nt: TGTGCCAGCAGCCCGCGGGGGGGCAAGGAGACCCAGTACTTC
d_gene: TRBD1; j_gene: TRBJ2-7; abundance: -; v_gene: TRBV30; CDR3aa: CACGQGRYEQYF; CDR3nt: TGTGCCTGTGGACAGGGGAGGTACGAGCAGTACTTC
d_gene: -; j_gene: TRBJ2-4; abundance: -; v_gene: TRBV2; CDR3aa: CASSENIQYF; CDR3nt: TGTGCCAGCAGTGAGAACATTCAGTACTTC
d_gene: TRBD1; j_gene: TRBJ2-6; abundance: -; v_gene: TRBV9; CDR3aa: CASTLPRDRGSGANVLTF; CDR3nt: TGTGCCAGCACGCTACCCCGGGACAGGGGTTCTGGGGCCAACGTCCTGACTTTC
d_gene: -; j_gene: TRBJ2-2; abundance: -; v_gene: TRBV7-2; CDR3aa: CASSPSTGELFF; CDR3nt: TGTGCCAGCAGCCCGTCCACCGGGGAGCTGTTTTTT
d_gene: -; j_gene: TRBJ2-1; abundance: -; v_gene: TRBV4-3; CDR3aa: CASSHRLSNNEQFF; CDR3nt: TGCGCCAGCAGCCACCGACTATCTAACAATGAGCAGTTCTTC
d_gene: -; j_gene: TRBJ1-2; abundance: -; v_gene: TRBV29-1; CDR3aa: CSVEEGREGGYTF; CDR3nt: TGCAGCGTTGAAGAGGGCAGGGAAGGTGGCTACACCTTC
d_gene: -; j_gene: TRBJ2-7; abundance: few; v_gene: TRBV25-1; CDR3aa: CASSENRDYEQYF; CDR3nt: TGTGCCAGCAGTGAAAACAGGGACTACGAGCAGTACTTC
d_gene: TRBD2; j_gene: TRBJ2-3; abundance: -; v_gene: TRBV9; CDR3aa: CASSPRTSGSGTDTQYF; CDR3nt: TGTGCCAGCAGCCCGAGGACTAGCGGAAGTGGGACAGATACGCAGTATTTT
d_gene: -; j_gene: TRBJ2-2; abundance: -; v_gene: TRBV7-2; CDR3aa: CASSPSLTRLFF; CDR3nt: TGTGCCAGCAGCCCGAGTCTAACCCGGCTGTTTTTT
d_gene: -; j_gene: TRBJ2-7; abundance: -; v_gene: TRBV2; CDR3aa: CASSGQGPSSYEQYF; CDR3nt: TGTGCCAGCAGCGGGCAGGGGCCATCCTCCTACGAGCAGTACTTC
d_gene: -; j_gene: TRBJ2-1; abundance: -; v_gene: TRBV4-3; CDR3aa: CASSQGSRDGMFF; CDR3nt: TGCGCCAGCAGCCAAGGAAGTCGGGACGGGATGTTCTTC
d_gene: TRBD1; j_gene: TRBJ2-7; abundance: -; v_gene: TRBV25-1; CDR3aa: CASSEGTGYSYEQYF; CDR3nt: TGTGCCAGCAGTGAGGGGACAGGGTACTCCTACGAGCAGTACTTC
d_gene: -; j_gene: TRBJ2-7; abundance: few; v_gene: TRBV29-1; CDR3aa: CSATGSYEQYF; CDR3nt: TGCAGCGCTACAGGTTCCTACGAGCAGTACTTC
d_gene: -; j_gene: TRBJ2-1; abundance: -; v_gene: TRBV5-4; CDR3aa: CASSLAAGGYNEQFF; CDR3nt: TGTGCCAGCAGCTTGGCGGCAGGAGGATACAATGAGCAGTTCTTC
d_gene: -; j_gene: TRBJ1-2; abundance: once; v_gene: TRBV30; CDR3aa: CAWSVIRDNGYTF; CDR3nt: TGTGCCTGGAGTGTAATTCGAGATAATGGCTACACCTTC
d_gene: -; j_gene: TRBJ1-2; abundance: -; v_gene: TRBV25-1; CDR3aa: CASSRGTSNYGYTF; CDR3nt: TGTGCCAGCAGTCGAGGGACATCGAACTATGGCTACACCTTC
d_gene: TRBD1; j_gene: TRBJ1-5; abundance: -; v_gene: TRBV30; CDR3aa: CAAWTGQGQPQHF; CDR3nt: TGTGCCGCGTGGACAGGGCAGGGTCAGCCCCAGCATTTT
d_gene: -; j_gene: TRBJ2-1; abundance: -; v_gene: TRBV2; CDR3aa: CASSDVAREQFF; CDR3nt: TGTGCCAGCAGTGACGTAGCCCGTGAGCAGTTCTTC
d_gene: -; j_gene: TRBJ2-3; abundance: -; v_gene: TRBV30; CDR3aa: CAWRREADTQYF; CDR3nt: TGTGCCTGGAGAAGGGAGGCCGATACGCAGTATTTT
d_gene: TRBD1; j_gene: TRBJ2-7; abundance: few; v_gene: TRBV29-1; CDR3aa: CSVAIGQGEDEQYF; CDR3nt: TGCAGCGTTGCGATAGGACAGGGGGAGGACGAGCAGTACTTC
d_gene: TRBD1; j_gene: TRBJ2-1; abundance: -; v_gene: TRBV18; CDR3aa: CASSLRDRTNEQFF; CDR3nt: TGTGCCAGCTCACTACGGGACAGAACCAATGAGCAGTTCTTC
d_gene: -; j_gene: TRBJ1-5; abundance: -; v_gene: TRBV6-5; CDR3aa: CASSYAWGVNQPQHF; CDR3nt: TGTGCCAGCAGTTACGCCTGGGGGGTCAATCAGCCCCAGCATTTT